This T cell receptor beta chain was documented in a study of T cells after yellow fever vaccination. Study background: Preparation of the low-cell-number fractions used SMART-Seq v4 Ultra Low Input.

To note about this clonotype: This may come from a read error, since a much larger clone is one base off.

A single record per CDR3 protein comes from TCRdb applying MiXCR to the 5' RACE reads. Counted here are about 260,000 distinct CDR3 sequences, roughly 5% occurring once; the ten biggest clones make up 3% to 4%. This CDR3 region has 14 residues. The V gene's germline CDR1 is MNHEY and CDR2 SVGAGI. This chain links TRBV6-5 with TRBJ1-1; possible D gene TRBD1, 5 bases. The input for sequencing was CD4+ T cells sorted from PBMCs, taken on the day of the yellow fever booster vaccination. The clonotype was recovered from a man aged 18 to 30 who received the YFV17D yellow fever vaccine. The CDR3 region has the DNA TGTGCCAGCAGTACCCAGACAGAGAACACTGTAGCTTTCTTT. Translated, it gives CASSTQTENTVAFF.